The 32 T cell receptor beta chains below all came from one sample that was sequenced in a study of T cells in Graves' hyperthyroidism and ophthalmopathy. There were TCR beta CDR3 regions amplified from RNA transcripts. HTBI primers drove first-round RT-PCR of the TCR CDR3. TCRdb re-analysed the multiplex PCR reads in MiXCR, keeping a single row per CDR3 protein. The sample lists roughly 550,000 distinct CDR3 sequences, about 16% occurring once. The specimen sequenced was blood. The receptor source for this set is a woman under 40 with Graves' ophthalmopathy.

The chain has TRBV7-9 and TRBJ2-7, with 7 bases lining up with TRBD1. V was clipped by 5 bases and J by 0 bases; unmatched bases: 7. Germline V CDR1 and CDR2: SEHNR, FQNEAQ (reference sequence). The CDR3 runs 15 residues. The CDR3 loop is CASSLWDSSSYEQYF. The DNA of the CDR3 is TGTGCCAGCAGCCTTTGGGACAGCAGCTCCTACGAGCAGTACTTC.

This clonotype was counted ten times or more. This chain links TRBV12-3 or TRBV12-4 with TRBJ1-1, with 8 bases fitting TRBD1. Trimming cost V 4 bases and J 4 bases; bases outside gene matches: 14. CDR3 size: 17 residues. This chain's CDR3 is CASSYIRGPESSTEAFF. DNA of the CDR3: TGTGCCAGCAGTTATATCAGGGGGCCCGAATCAAGCACTGAAGCTTTCTTT.

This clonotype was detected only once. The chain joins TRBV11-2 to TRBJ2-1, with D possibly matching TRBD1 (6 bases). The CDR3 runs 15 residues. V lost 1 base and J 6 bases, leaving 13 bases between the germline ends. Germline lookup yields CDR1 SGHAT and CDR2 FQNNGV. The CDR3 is CASSLGQGPVNEQFF. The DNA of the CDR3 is TGTGCCAGCAGCTTAGGGCAGGGGCCCGTCAATGAGCAGTTCTTC.

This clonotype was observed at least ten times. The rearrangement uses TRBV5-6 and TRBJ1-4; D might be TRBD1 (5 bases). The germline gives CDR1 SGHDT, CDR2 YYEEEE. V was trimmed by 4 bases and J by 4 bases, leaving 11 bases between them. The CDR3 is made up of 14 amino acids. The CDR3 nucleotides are TGTGCCAGCAGCCGGGCGGGACTTAATGAAAAACTGTTTTTT. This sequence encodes CASSRAGLNEKLFF.

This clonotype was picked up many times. The CDR3 sequence is CSVDLRGLVETQYF. The CDR3 coding sequence is TGCAGCGTTGACCTGCGGGGCCTCGTGGAGACCCAGTACTTC. The rearrangement links TRBV29-1 to TRBJ2-5, with a possible D match to TRBD2 (6 bases). Deletions cut 3 bases from V and 5 bases from J, with 16 bases between. This CDR3 is 14 amino acids long. Germline V CDR1 and CDR2: SQVTM, ANQGSEA.

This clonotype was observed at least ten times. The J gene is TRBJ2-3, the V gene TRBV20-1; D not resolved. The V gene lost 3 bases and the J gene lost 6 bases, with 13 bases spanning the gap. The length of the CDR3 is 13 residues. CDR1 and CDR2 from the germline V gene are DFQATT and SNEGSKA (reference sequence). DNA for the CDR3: TGCAGTGCTAGCCCCTTTTCTACGGATACGCAGTATTTT. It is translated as CSASPFSTDTQYF.

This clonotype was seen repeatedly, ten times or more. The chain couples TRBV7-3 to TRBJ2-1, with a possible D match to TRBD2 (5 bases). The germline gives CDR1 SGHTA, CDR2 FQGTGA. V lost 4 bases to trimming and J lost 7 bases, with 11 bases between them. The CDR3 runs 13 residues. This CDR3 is CASSSGIGNEQFF. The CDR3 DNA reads TGTGCCAGCAGCTCGGGGATAGGGAATGAGCAGTTCTTC.

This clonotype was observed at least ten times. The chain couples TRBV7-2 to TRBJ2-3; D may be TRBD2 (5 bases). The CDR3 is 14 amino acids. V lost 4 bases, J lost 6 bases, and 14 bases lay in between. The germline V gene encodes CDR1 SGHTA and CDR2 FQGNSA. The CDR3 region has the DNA TGTGCCAGCAGCTCGCGGGCGGAGCGCGATACGCAGTATTTT. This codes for CASSSRAERDTQYF.

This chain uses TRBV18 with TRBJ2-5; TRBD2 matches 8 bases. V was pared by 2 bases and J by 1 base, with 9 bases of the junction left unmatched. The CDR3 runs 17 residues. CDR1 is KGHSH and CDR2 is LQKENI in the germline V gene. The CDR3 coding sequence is TGTGCCAGCTCACCAGGAGCAGGTCTAGCGGGCCAAGAGACCCAGTACTTC. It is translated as CASSPGAGLAGQETQYF.

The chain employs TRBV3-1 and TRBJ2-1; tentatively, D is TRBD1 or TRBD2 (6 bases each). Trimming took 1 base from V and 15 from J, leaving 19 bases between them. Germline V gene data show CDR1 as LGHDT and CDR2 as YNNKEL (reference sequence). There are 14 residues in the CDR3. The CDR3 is CASSQALGDRRGFF. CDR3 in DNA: TGTGCCAGCAGCCAAGCGCTGGGCGACAGGCGGGGGTTCTTC.

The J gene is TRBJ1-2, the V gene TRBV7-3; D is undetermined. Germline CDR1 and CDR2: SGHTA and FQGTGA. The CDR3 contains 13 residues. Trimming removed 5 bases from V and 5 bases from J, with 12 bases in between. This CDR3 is CASSIWTVYGYTF. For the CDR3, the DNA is TGTGCCAGCAGCATATGGACGGTGTATGGCTACACCTTC.

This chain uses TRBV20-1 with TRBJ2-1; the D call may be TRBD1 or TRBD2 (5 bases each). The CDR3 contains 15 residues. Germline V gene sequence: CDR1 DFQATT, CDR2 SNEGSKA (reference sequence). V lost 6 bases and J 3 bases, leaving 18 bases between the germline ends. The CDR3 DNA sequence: TGCAGTGCCAACAGACCAGGGACGATCTACAATGAGCAGTTCTTC. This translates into CSANRPGTIYNEQFF.

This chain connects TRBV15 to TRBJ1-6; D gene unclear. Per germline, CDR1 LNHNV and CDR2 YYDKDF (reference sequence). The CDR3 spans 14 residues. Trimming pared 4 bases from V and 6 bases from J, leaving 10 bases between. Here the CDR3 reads CATSIHATNSPLHF. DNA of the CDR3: TGTGCCACCAGCATACACGCAACTAATTCACCCCTCCACTTT.

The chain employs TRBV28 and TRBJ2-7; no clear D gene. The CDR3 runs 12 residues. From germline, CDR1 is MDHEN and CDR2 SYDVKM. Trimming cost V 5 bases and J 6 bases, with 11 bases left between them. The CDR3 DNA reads TGTGCCAGCAGTGACACCCAAGGCGAGCAGTACTTC. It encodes CASSDTQGEQYF. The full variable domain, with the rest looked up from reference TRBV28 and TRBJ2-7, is DVKVTQSSRYLVKRTGEKVFLECVQDMDHENMFWYRQDPGLGLRLIYFSYDVKMKEKGDIPEGYSVSREKKERFSLILESASTNQTSMYLCASSDTQGEQYFGPGTRLTVT.

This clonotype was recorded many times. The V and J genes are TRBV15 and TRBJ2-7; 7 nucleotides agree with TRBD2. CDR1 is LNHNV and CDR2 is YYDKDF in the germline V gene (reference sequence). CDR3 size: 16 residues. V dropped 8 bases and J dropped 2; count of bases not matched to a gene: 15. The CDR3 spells CATGDLRLAGTYEQYF. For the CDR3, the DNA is TGTGCCACCGGAGACTTGCGACTAGCCGGGACCTACGAGCAGTACTTC.

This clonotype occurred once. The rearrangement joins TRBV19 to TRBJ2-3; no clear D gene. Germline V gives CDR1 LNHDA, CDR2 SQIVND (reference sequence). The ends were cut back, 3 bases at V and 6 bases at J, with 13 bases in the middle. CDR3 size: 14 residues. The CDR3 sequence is CASSIDNRADTQYF. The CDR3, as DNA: TGTGCCAGTAGTATTGATAACCGCGCGGATACGCAGTATTTT.

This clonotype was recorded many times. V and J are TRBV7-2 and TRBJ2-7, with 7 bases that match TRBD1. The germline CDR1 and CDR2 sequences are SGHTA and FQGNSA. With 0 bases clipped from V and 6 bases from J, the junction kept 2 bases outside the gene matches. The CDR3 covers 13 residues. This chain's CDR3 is CASSLARGPEQYF. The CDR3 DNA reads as TGTGCCAGCAGCTTAGCGAGGGGGCCCGAGCAGTACTTC.

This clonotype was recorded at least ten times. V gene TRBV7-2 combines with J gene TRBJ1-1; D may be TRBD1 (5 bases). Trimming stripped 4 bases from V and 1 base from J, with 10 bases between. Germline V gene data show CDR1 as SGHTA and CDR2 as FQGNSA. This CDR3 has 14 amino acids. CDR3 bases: TGTGCCAGCAGCTCGCGTACAGGGAACACTGAAGCTTTCTTT. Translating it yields CASSSRTGNTEAFF. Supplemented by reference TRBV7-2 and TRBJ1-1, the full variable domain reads GAGVSQSPSNKVTEKGKDVELRCDPISGHTALYWYRQSLGQGLEFLIYFQGNSAPDKSGLPSDRFSAERTGGSVSTLTIQRTQQEDSAVYLCASSSRTGNTEAFFGQGTRLTVV.

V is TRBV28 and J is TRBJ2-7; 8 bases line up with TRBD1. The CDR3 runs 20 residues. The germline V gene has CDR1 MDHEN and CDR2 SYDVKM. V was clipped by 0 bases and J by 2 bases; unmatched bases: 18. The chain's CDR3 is CASSLWAGTGKRVPPYEQYF. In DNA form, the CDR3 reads TGTGCCAGCAGTTTATGGGCCGGGACAGGAAAAAGGGTCCCCCCCTACGAGCAGTACTTC.

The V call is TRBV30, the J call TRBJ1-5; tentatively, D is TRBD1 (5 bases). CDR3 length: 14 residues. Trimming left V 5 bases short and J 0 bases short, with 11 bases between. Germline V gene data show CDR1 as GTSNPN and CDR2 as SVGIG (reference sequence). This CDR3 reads CAWGTLNSNQPQHF. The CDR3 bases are TGTGCCTGGGGGACCTTGAATAGCAATCAGCCCCAGCATTTT.

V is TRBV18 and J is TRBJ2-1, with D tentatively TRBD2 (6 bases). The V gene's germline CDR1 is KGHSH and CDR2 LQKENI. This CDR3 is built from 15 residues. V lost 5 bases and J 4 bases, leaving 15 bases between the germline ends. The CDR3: CASSSLAAFYNEQFF. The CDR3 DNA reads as TGTGCCAGCTCATCACTAGCAGCTTTTTACAATGAGCAGTTCTTC.

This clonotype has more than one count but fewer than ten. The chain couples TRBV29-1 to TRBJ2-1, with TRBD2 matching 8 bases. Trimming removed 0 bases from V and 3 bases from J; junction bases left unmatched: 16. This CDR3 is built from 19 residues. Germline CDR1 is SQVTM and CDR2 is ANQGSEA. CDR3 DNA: TGCAGCGTTGAAGACCGGGAAAGCGGGAGTGGGGGCTTCTACAATGAGCAGTTCTTC. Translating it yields CSVEDRESGSGGFYNEQFF.

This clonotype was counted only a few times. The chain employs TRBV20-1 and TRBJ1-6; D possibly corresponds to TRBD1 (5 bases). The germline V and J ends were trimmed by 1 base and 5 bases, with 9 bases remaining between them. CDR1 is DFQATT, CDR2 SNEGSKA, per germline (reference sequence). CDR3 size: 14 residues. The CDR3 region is CSARAGPNNSPLHF. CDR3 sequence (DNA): TGCAGTGCTAGAGCGGGACCTAATAATTCACCCCTCCACTTT.

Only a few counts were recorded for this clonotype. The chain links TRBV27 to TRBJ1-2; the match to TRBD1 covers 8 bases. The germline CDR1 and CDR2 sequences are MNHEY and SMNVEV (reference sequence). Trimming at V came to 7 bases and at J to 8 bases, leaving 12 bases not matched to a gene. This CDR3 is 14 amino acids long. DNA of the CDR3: TGTGCCAGCAAGTTACAGGGGGTGATAGGCGGCTACACCTTC. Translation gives CASKLQGVIGGYTF.

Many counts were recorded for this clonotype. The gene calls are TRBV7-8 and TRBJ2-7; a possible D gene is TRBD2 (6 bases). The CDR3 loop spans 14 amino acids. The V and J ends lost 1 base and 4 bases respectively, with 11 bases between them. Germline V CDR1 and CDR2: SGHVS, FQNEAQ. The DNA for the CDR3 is TGTGCCAGCAGCTTAGAGCGGGTTCTATACGAGCAGTACTTC. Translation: CASSLERVLYEQYF.

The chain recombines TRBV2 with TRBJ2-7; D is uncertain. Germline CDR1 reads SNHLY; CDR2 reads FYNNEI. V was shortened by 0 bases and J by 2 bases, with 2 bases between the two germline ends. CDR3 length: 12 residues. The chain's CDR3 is CASSEAPYEQYF. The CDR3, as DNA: TGTGCCAGCAGTGAAGCGCCCTACGAGCAGTACTTC. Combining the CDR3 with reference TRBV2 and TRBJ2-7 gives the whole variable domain EPEVTQTPSHQVTQMGQEVILRCVPISNHLYFYWYRQILGQKVEFLVSFYNNEISEKSEIFDDQFSVERPDGSNFTLKIRSTKLEDSAMYFCASSEAPYEQYFGPGTRLTVT.

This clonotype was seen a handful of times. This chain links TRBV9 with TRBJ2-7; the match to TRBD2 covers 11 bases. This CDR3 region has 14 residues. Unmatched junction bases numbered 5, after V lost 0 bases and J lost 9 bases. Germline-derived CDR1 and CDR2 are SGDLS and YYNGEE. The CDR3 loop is CASSVELAGDVQYF. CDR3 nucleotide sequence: TGTGCCAGCAGCGTAGAACTAGCGGGAGATGTGCAGTACTTC.

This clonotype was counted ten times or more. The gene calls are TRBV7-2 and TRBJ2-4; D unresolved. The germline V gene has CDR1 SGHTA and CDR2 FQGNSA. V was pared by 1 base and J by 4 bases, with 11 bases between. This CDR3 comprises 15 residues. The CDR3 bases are TGTGCCAGCAGCTTAGTTGGAACAGCTAAAAACATTCAGTACTTC. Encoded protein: CASSLVGTAKNIQYF.

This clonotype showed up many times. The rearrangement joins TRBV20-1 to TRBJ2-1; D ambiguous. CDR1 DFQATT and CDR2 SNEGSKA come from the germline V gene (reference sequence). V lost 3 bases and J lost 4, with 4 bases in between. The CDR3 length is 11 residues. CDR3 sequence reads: CSAREYNEQFF. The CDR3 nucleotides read TGCAGTGCTAGGGAGTACAATGAGCAGTTCTTC.

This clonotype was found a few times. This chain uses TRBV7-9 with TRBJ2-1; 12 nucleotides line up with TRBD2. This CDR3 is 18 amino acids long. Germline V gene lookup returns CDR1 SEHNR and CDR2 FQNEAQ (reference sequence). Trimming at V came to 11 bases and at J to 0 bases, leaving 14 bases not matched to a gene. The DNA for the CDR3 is TGTGCCTCAAATGGTGGACTAGCGGGAAAAAGCTCCTACAATGAGCAGTTCTTC. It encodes CASNGGLAGKSSYNEQFF.

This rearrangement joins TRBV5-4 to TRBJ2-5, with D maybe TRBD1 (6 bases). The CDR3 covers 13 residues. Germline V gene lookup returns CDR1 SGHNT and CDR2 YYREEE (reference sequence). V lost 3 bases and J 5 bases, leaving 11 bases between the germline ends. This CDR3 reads CASSSTGSETQYF. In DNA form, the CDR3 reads TGTGCCAGCAGCTCGACAGGTTCCGAGACCCAGTACTTC.

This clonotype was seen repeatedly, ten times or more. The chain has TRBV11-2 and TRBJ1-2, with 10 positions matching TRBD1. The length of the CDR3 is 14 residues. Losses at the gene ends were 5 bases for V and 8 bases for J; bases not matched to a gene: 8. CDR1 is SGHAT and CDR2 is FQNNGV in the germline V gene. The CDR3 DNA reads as TGTGCCAGCAGCCCATCCGGGACAGGGGAGGGCTACACCTTC. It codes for CASSPSGTGEGYTF.